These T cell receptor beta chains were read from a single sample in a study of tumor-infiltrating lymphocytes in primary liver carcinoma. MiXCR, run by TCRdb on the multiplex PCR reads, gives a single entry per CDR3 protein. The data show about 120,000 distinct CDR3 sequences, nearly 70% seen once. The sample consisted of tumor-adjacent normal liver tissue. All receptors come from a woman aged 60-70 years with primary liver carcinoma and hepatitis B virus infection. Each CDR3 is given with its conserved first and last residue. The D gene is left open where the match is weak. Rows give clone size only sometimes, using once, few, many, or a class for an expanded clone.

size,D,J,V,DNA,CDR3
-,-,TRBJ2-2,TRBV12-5,TGTGCTAGTGGTTTGGTACTAGGGCCTGGGGAGTTGCTTTTT,CASGLVLGPGELLF
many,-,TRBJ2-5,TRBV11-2,TGTGCCAGCAGCACACAACGCGGGACCCAGTACTTC,CASSTQRGTQYF
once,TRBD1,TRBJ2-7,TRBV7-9,TGTGCCAGCAGCTCCCCCAGGGTTACAGGGGAATACCACGAGCAGTACTTC,CASSSPRVTGEYHEQYF
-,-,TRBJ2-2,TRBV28,TGTGCCAGCACCCCGCCCAGCGTGCTCACCGGGGAGCTGTTTTTT,CASTPPSVLTGELFF
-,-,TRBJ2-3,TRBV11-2,TGTGCCAGCAGCCGCGGGATTACTCGCGGCACAAATATGCTGTATTTT,CASSRGITRGTNMLYF
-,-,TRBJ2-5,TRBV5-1,TGCGCCAGCAGCTTGGACCAGGGTTTTGAGACCAAGTACTTC,CASSLDQGFETKYF
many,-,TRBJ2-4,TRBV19,TGTGCCAGTACCGACGGGAAACGCATTCAGTACTTC,CASTDGKRIQYF
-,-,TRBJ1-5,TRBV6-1,TGTGTCAGCAGTGATTTTGCCGATAGCAATCAGCCCCAGCAATTT,CVSSDFADSNQPQQF
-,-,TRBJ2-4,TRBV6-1,TGTGCCAGTAGGGGCAGGGAGGAGACTTGGGCCAAAAACATTCTGTGCTTC,CASRGREETWAKNILCF
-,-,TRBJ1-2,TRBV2,TGTGCCAGCAGTCCTGGGGGCGGAAACTATGGCTACACCTTC,CASSPGGGNYGYTF
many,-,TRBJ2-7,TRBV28,TGTGCCAGCAGGGAGGGGGCGGGGAGCTCCTACGAGCAGTACTTC,CASREGAGSSYEQYF
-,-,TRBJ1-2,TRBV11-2,TGTGCCTGCAGCCTCCTGGGACTCCAGGGCTATGGCTACACCTTC,CACSLLGLQGYGYTF
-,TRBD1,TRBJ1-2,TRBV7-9,TGTGCCAGCAGCTCCCGACAGGGGAGCTATGGCTACACCTTC,CASSSRQGSYGYTF
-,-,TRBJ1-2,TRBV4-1,TGCGCCAGTAGCCAACCTCCAAAAGCAGGGCGGGATGGCTACACCTTC,CASSQPPKAGRDGYTF
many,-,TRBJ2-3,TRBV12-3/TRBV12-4,TGTGCCAGCAGTCCTCCTGGACGGAGCACAGATACGCAGTATTTT,CASSPPGRSTDTQYF
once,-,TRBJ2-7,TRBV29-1,TGCAGCATTCAAGGGTTGGGTGACGAGCAGTATTTC,CSIQGLGDEQYF
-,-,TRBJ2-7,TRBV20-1,TGCAGTGCTAAATGGAACCGGAACTACGAGCAGTACTTC,CSAKWNRNYEQYF
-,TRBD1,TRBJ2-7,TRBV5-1,TGCGCCAGCAGCCCGAGCCGAGACAGGGGGCTCTACGAGCTGTACTTC,CASSPSRDRGLYELYF
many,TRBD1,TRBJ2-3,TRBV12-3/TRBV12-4,TGTGCCAGCAGTCCGGGACAGGGAACCCTCATAGATACGCAGTATTTT,CASSPGQGTLIDTQYF
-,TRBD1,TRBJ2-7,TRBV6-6,TGTGCCAGTAGCCAAGGACAGGGAATCGCGCCAAACTCCTACGAGCAGCACTTC,CASSQGQGIAPNSYEQHF
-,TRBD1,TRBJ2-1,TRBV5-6,TGTGTCAGCAGCTTCGGGGACAGGGCCTACAGTGAGCAGTTCTTC,CVSSFGDRAYSEQFF
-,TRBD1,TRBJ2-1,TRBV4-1,TGCGCCAGCAGCCTCACACAGGGGGCTTGGGTATATGATGAGCAGTTCTTC,CASSLTQGAWVYDEQFF
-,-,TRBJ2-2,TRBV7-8,TGTGCCGGCACCCTACAGGGCCGGAACACCGGGGAGCTGTTTTTT,CAGTLQGRNTGELFF
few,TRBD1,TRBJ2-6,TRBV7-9,TGTGCCAGCAGCTTCGGGGGCAGGGGGCGCTTTGGGACCAACGTCCTGACTTTC,CASSFGGRGRFGTNVLTF
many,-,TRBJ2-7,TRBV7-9,TGTGCCAGCAGCTTAGCCGGACAGAGCTACGAGCAGTACTTC,CASSLAGQSYEQYF
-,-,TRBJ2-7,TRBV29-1,TGCAGCGTTGAGGATAAAGGCCGCGAGAAGTACTTC,CSVEDKGREKYF
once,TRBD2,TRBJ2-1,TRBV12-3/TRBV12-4,TGTGCCAGCAGTTCGGCCAGAGGGAGGGCCGACGGAAGGAATGAGCAGTTCTTC,CASSSARGRADGRNEQFF
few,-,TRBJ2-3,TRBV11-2,TGTGCCAGCGGCTTTACGGGGGCAGATACGCAGTACTTT,CASGFTGADTQYF